The rows below give T cell receptor beta chains drawn from one sample of a study of graft-versus-host responses after intestinal transplantation. These receptors are not linked to any known antigen. Here immunoSEQ multiplex PCR was the method, and the copy in TCRdb shows in-frame clones only, minus some. This sample carries approximately 120,000 clones, approximately 90% of them seen once, and the ten largest clones take about 0.16%. This specimen was unstimulated CD4+ T cells sorted from spleen or lymph node cells, taken before intestinal transplant. These receptors were obtained from a human donor who received an intestinal transplant. Each CDR3 is given with its conserved first and last residue. The D gene is left open where the match is weak. Clone size is given for some rows only: seen once, a few or many times, or a class if the clone is expanded.

CDR3nt	CDR3aa	d_gene	v_gene	j_gene	abundance
TGTGCCAGTAGTATTCACGGGGTCTACGAGCAGTACTTC	CASSIHGVYEQYF	NA	TRBV19	TRBJ2-7	NA
TGTGCCAGCAGAGGGGGGCTAAATGGCTACACCTTC	CASRGGLNGYTF	NA	TRBV25-1	TRBJ1-2	NA
TGTGCCAGCAGTGTAGACAGTTACTATGGCTACACCTTC	CASSVDSYYGYTF	NA	TRBV6-1	TRBJ1-2	NA
TGTGCCAGCAGCCCGGGCCGAGCTAACTATGGCTACACCTTC	CASSPGRANYGYTF	NA	TRBV2	TRBJ1-2	once
TGTGCCTGGAGTGTAATCGGGACTGGTCATTCACCCCTCCACTTT	CAWSVIGTGHSPLHF	NA	TRBV30	TRBJ1-6	NA
TGCGCCAGCAGCCGGACAGGGGAAAGGGATGGCTACACCTTC	CASSRTGERDGYTF	TRBD1	TRBV5-1	TRBJ1-2	NA
TGTGCCAGCTCACACAGGACAGGAGGGAGCACTGAAGCTTTCTTT	CASSHRTGGSTEAFF	TRBD1	TRBV18	TRBJ1-1	NA
TGTGCCAGCAGCCACAGGGGCTACTATGGCTACACCTTC	CASSHRGYYGYTF	TRBD1	TRBV5-5	TRBJ1-2	NA
TGTGCCAGCAGCACAGGCCCTAACAGTTATAGCAATCAGCCCCAGCATTTT	CASSTGPNSYSNQPQHF	NA	TRBV5-5	TRBJ1-5	NA
TGTGCCAGCAGCTTAGAACAGGGGGAGCAGTACTTC	CASSLEQGEQYF	TRBD1	TRBV7-2	TRBJ2-7	few
TGCGCCAGCAGCTTTCGTCACCTCAGGGTAACAGATACGCAGTATTTT	CASSFRHLRVTDTQYF	NA	TRBV5-1	TRBJ2-3	NA
TGTGCCAGCAGCTTGATCGCAGGGTTCGAGAACTATGGCTACACCTTC	CASSLIAGFENYGYTF	NA	TRBV5-4	TRBJ1-2	NA
TGTGCCAGCAGCTTAGTTGAGGCGTACGAGCAGTACTTC	CASSLVEAYEQYF	NA	TRBV7-8	TRBJ2-7	NA
TGCAGCGTTGAGGGGACTATCACTACTTACAATGAGCAGTTCTTC	CSVEGTITTYNEQFF	TRBD2	TRBV29-1	TRBJ2-1	NA
TGTGCCAGCAGTGGGTCTTTCGGCCAGCGACCAACTAATGAAAAACTGTTTTTT	CASSGSFGQRPTNEKLFF	NA	TRBV2	TRBJ1-4	NA
TGTGCCAGCAGCTTAAGGCGGGGGGGAAACAATGAGCAGTTCTTC	CASSLRRGGNNEQFF	TRBD2	TRBV7-3	TRBJ2-1	NA
TGTGCCAGCAGTTCCGGGTATGGCTACACCTTC	CASSSGYGYTF	NA	TRBV27	TRBJ1-2	NA
TGTGCCAGCACCGAGGGGTCAGGGGCCCATGGCTACACCTTC	CASTEGSGAHGYTF	NA	TRBV7-2	TRBJ1-2	NA
TGCGCCAGCAGCTTGGCGGGGACTAGAGGGGGCCGGGAGCTGTTTTTT	CASSLAGTRGGRELFF	NA	TRBV5-1	TRBJ2-2	NA
TGTGCCAGCTCCCGACACCGAGAGGAGCAGTACTTC	CASSRHREEQYF	NA	TRBV6-6	TRBJ2-5	once
TGTGCCAGCAGCGCTACGGGGTATGGCTACACCTTC	CASSATGYGYTF	NA	TRBV11-2	TRBJ1-2	NA
TGTGCCAGCTCACCATTGGGGGGCACGGACAATGAGCAGTTCTTC	CASSPLGGTDNEQFF	NA	TRBV18	TRBJ2-1	NA
TGCGCCAGCAGCATCCGGGGGGGCCTTGAGACCCAGTACTTC	CASSIRGGLETQYF	TRBD2	TRBV5-1	TRBJ2-5	NA
TGTGCCACTGGACAGGCCCAAGGTTCCTACGAGCAGTACTTC	CATGQAQGSYEQYF	TRBD1	TRBV10-3	TRBJ2-7	once
TGCGCCAGCAGCTTGGGTCCTAGCGTGACCTACGAGCAGTACTTC	CASSLGPSVTYEQYF	NA	TRBV5-1	TRBJ2-7	NA
TGTGCCAGCAGCCCGGGACCGAACACTGAAGCTTTCTTT	CASSPGPNTEAFF	NA	TRBV7-3	TRBJ1-1	NA
TGTGCCAGCAGCTTTCGGTCAAACACTGAAGCTTTCTTT	CASSFRSNTEAFF	NA	TRBV7-2	TRBJ1-1	few
TGTGCCAGCCTCAGGACGACAGGATCGAAGGCTGGGCAGTACTTC	CASLRTTGSKAGQYF	NA	TRBV2	TRBJ2-7	NA
TGTGCCAGCAGTGTGGGGGTCGACTATGGCTACACCTTC	CASSVGVDYGYTF	NA	TRBV6-1	TRBJ1-2	NA
TGTGCCAGCAGCAAACCGGGACCGAGCACTGAAGCTTTCTTT	CASSKPGPSTEAFF	NA	TRBV6-5	TRBJ1-1	NA
TGTGCCAGCAGCCCCCTTCCATGGCAGGGGGCAGTCGAGCAGTACTTC	CASSPLPWQGAVEQYF	TRBD1	TRBV27	TRBJ2-7	NA
TGCGCCAGCAGCTTGGGACTAGCGGGGGGGCACAATGAGCAGTTCTTC	CASSLGLAGGHNEQFF	TRBD2	TRBV5-1	TRBJ2-1	NA
TGTGCCAGCAGTGCTACAGGGGTGATTAATGAAAAACTGTTTTTT	CASSATGVINEKLFF	TRBD1	TRBV6-1	TRBJ1-4	NA
TGTGCCAGCAGCTTTGGCGGGGAGCTGTTTTTT	CASSFGGELFF	NA	TRBV11-2	TRBJ2-2	NA
TGTGCCAGCAGCTGGCGGAGGGGGGTAACAGATACGCAGTATTTT	CASSWRRGVTDTQYF	NA	TRBV5-4	TRBJ2-3	NA
TGCGCCAGCAGCCCCCCCCGGCCGGCCCACACAGATACGCAGTATTTT	CASSPPRPAHTDTQYF	NA	TRBV5-1	TRBJ2-3	NA
TGTGCCAGCAGCAAAAATCAGCCCCAGCATTTT	CASSKNQPQHF	NA	TRBV21-1	TRBJ1-5	NA
TGTGCCAGTAGTATGGGGCAGGGGACGGGCGAGCAGTACTTC	CASSMGQGTGEQYF	NA	TRBV19	TRBJ2-7	few
TGTGCCAGCAGCTTATACAGAACTTCCTACGAGCAGTACTTC	CASSLYRTSYEQYF	NA	TRBV7-2	TRBJ2-7	NA
TGTGCCAGCAGTGAAGTGGCCCGGGCGAATGGCTACACCTTC	CASSEVARANGYTF	NA	TRBV6-1	TRBJ1-2	NA
TGTGCCAGCAGTTACCGTTCGAACACCGGGGAGCTGTTTTTT	CASSYRSNTGELFF	NA	TRBV6-6	TRBJ2-2	NA
TGTGCCAGCAGTTACTCCCTAGCGGGGGGCCAAGAGACCCAGTACTTC	CASSYSLAGGQETQYF	TRBD2	TRBV6-5	TRBJ2-5	NA
TGTGCTAGTGGTTTGGTACGGGACAGGGGCTATGGCTACACCTTC	CASGLVRDRGYGYTF	TRBD1	TRBV12-5	TRBJ1-2	NA
TGCGCCAGCAGCCATGACAGGGCTCGTTCACCCCTCCACTTT	CASSHDRARSPLHF	TRBD1	TRBV5-1	TRBJ1-6	NA
TGTGCCAGCAGAGGACGGAATGAGCAGTTCTTC	CASRGRNEQFF	NA	TRBV21-1	TRBJ2-1	NA
TGTGCCAGCAGCCAAGCCCCCGGACGGATGTATGGGGAACTGTTTTTT	CASSQAPGRMYGELFF	NA	TRBV4-2	TRBJ1-4	few
TGTGCCAGTAGTTTCCAAAAGGGACGGAATTCACCCCTCCACTTT	CASSFQKGRNSPLHF	NA	TRBV19	TRBJ1-6	NA
TGCGCCAGCAGCTTGGCCCCGGACAACGGAAACACCATATATTTT	CASSLAPDNGNTIYF	NA	TRBV5-1	TRBJ1-3	NA
TGCGCCAGCAGTGAGATGGCAGGGGGCTGGGATACGCAGTATTTT	CASSEMAGGWDTQYF	TRBD1	TRBV10-2	TRBJ2-3	NA
TGTGCCAGCAGCTTAGCTAGCAACTCCTACGAGCAGTACTTC	CASSLASNSYEQYF	NA	TRBV7-9	TRBJ2-7	once
TGTGCCAGCAGCTTATTTTCGCCGGGCCAAGAGACCCAGTACTTC	CASSLFSPGQETQYF	NA	TRBV7-6	TRBJ2-5	NA
TGTGCCAGCCGAAGAGAGTCGGAGACCCAGTACTTC	CASRRESETQYF	NA	TRBV7-9	TRBJ2-5	NA
TGTGCCAGTACCACGGGACTAGCGGGGGGACTAACCTACAATGAGCAGTTCTTC	CASTTGLAGGLTYNEQFF	TRBD2	TRBV19	TRBJ2-1	NA
TGTGCCAGCAGCTTAGCCCCCGGGGGGAAGGAAAAACTGTTTTTT	CASSLAPGGKEKLFF	NA	TRBV7-2	TRBJ1-4	NA
TGCGCCAGCAGCTTGTATCCGGACAGTCAGCCCCAGCATTTT	CASSLYPDSQPQHF	NA	TRBV5-1	TRBJ1-5	NA
TGTGCCAGCAATGGGGGGGCCCACTCCTACGAGCAGTACTTC	CASNGGAHSYEQYF	NA	TRBV2	TRBJ2-7	NA
TGCGCCAGCAGCTTGGCGGGGAAGACCACAGATACGCAGTATTTT	CASSLAGKTTDTQYF	NA	TRBV5-1	TRBJ2-3	NA
TGTGCCAGCAGCATCGACAGGAGGAGAGAAGCTTTCTTT	CASSIDRRREAFF	NA	TRBV6-1	TRBJ1-1	NA
TGCGCCAGCTTGCAGGGGAGGACTGAAGCTTTCTTT	CASLQGRTEAFF	NA	TRBV10-2	TRBJ1-1	NA